The source of this T cell receptor beta chain is a study of CD8+ T cells in alopecia areata. General study points: Normal skin's resident alphabeta T cells are also sequenced in scalp samples.

This clone was detected a few times. The antigen is undetermined. cDNA prepared by RNA extraction and subsequent reverse transcription served as the template for sequencing. Produced via immunoSEQ multiplex PCR; TCRdb's table is partial and in-frame only. This sample has about 110,000 clones; roughly 60% occur once, and the top ten carry under 25%. CDR3 length equals 14 residues. Trimming removed 5 bases from V and 2 bases from J, with 10 bases in between. The V gene's germline CDR1 is MNHEY and CDR2 SMNVEV (reference sequence). The rearrangement joins TRBV27 to TRBJ1-5, with D perhaps matching TRBD1 (5 bases). The sequence was obtained from a human donor in good health. Sequencing was done on a sample of CD8+ T cells sorted from blood. The CDR3 sequence is CASSEGAGNQPQHF. CDR3 bases: TGTGCCAGCAGTGAAGGGGCGGGCAATCAGCCCCAGCATTTT.